The 21 T cell receptor beta chains in this list originate from one sample, sequenced in a study of CD8 T cells in ankylosing spondylitis. TCRdb re-analysed the 5' RACE reads in MiXCR, keeping a single row per CDR3 protein. Among approximately 100,000 distinct CDR3 sequences, 20% to 30% were seen once, and the ten largest hold about 12%. The sequenced sample was synovial fluid, either unsorted or a sorted T cell fraction (not recorded which). Every receptor here comes from a male donor with ankylosing spondylitis.

Regarding this clonotype: A much more abundant neighbour one base away suggests this may be a read error. The chain's CDR3 is CASSFTGNTGAFF. The CDR3 DNA reads TGCGCCAGCAGCTTTACAGGGAACACTGGAGCTTTCTTT. V and J are TRBV5-1 and TRBJ1-1, with D tentatively TRBD1 (6 bases). The CDR3 has 13 residues. Germline V gene lookup returns CDR1 SGHRS and CDR2 YFSETQ.

This clonotype came up many times. The V call is TRBV12-3 or TRBV12-4, the J call TRBJ2-3; TRBD1 or TRBD2 may be the D gene (5 bases each). Deletions cut 5 bases from V and 1 base from J, with 16 bases between. The CDR3 has 16 residues. CDR3 loop: CASSPRDPGGTDTQYF. In nucleotides, the CDR3 is TGTGCCAGCAGTCCTCGGGACCCTGGGGGCACAGATACGCAGTATTTT.

The CDR3 DNA reads TGTGCCAGCAGCCCCCGGAGGGCCCTTTATGAGCAGTTCTTC. Amino acids: CASSPRRALYEQFF. The V gene is TRBV7-2, the J gene TRBJ2-1, with a tentative D call TRBD2 (6 bases). Germline values: CDR1 SGHTA, CDR2 FQGNSA. V lost 5 bases and J 8 bases, leaving 16 bases between the germline ends. The CDR3 is made up of 14 amino acids.

This clonotype was seen only a few times. This chain uses TRBV11-3 with TRBJ2-3, with D perhaps TRBD1 (5 bases). The germline V and J ends were trimmed by 8 bases and 5 bases, with 11 bases remaining between them. This CDR3 contains 12 residues. Germline V CDR1 and CDR2: SGHNT, YENEEA. In DNA, the CDR3 is TGTGCCAGCGGGTCTAGGGGAGATACGCAGTATTTT. As protein: CASGSRGDTQYF.

This clonotype was recorded a few times. The J gene is TRBJ2-6, the V gene TRBV10-3; 8 bases fit TRBD1. The CDR3 is 18 amino acids. Trimming cost V 3 bases and J 4 bases; bases outside gene matches: 11. CDR1 is ENHRY and CDR2 is SYGVKD in the germline V gene. CDR3 in amino acids: CAISDRDRRSIGANVLTF. CDR3 nucleotide sequence: TGTGCCATCAGTGACCGGGACAGGCGTAGCATAGGGGCCAACGTCCTGACTTTC.

This chain uses TRBV12-3 or TRBV12-4 with TRBJ2-1; perhaps TRBD2 as D (6 bases). V lost 10 bases to trimming and J lost 4 bases, with 20 bases between them. CDR3 length equals 15 residues. This CDR3 reads CATNRVIGGYNEQFF. Here the CDR3 DNA reads TGTGCCACCAACCGCGTGATCGGGGGTTACAATGAGCAGTTCTTC.

This chain connects TRBV7-8 to TRBJ2-1; 14 positions agree with TRBD2. In germline, CDR1 is SGHVS, CDR2 FQNEAQ. The V gene end was trimmed by 4 bases and the J gene end by 14 bases; junction bases not matched to a gene: 10. The CDR3 runs to 15 residues. The chain's CDR3 is CASSYPGLAGEEEFF. For the CDR3, the DNA is TGTGCCAGCAGCTACCCGGGACTAGCGGGAGAGGAAGAGTTCTTC. Full variable domain (remainder filled in from reference TRBV7-8 and TRBJ2-1): GAGVSQSPRYKVAKRGQDVALRCDPISGHVSLFWYQQALGQGPEFLTYFQNEAQLDKSGLPSDRFFAERPEGSVSTLKIQRTQQEDSAVYLCASSYPGLAGEEEFFGPGTRLTVL.

This clonotype was observed a few times. The genes are TRBV24-1 and TRBJ2-3; D possibly uses TRBD1 or TRBD2 (6 bases each). The length of the CDR3 is 15 residues. CDR1 and CDR2 from the germline V gene are KGHDR and SFDVKD. Between the trimmed V and J ends, which lost 4 bases and 2 bases, there was a span of 12 bases. The CDR3 DNA reads as TGTGCCACCAGTGACGGGGGCTTGAACACAGATACGCAGTATTTT. Its protein product is CATSDGGLNTDTQYF.

The chain is built from TRBV5-1 and TRBJ2-6; weak D call: TRBD2 (5 bases). Germline CDR1 and CDR2: SGHRS and YFSETQ. Trimming took 0 bases from V and 13 from J, leaving 11 bases between them. The CDR3 is 13 amino acids. The CDR3: CASSLGERRVLTF. CDR3 sequence (DNA): TGCGCCAGCAGCTTGGGTGAACGGAGGGTCCTGACTTTC.

This clonotype was observed at least ten times. This sequence joins TRBV12-3 or TRBV12-4 and TRBJ2-3; D unresolved. The CDR3 runs 14 residues. V was pared by 2 bases and J by 3 bases, with 9 bases between. CDR3 sequence: CASSLPTRTDTQYF. The DNA for the CDR3 is TGTGCCAGCAGTTTACCGACACGAACAGATACGCAGTATTTT.

V and J are TRBV5-1 and TRBJ2-2, with TRBD1 matching 7 bases. The CDR3 is made up of 13 amino acids. Germline CDR1 SGHRS, CDR2 YFSETQ. V was pared by 5 bases and J by 8 bases, with 6 bases of the junction left unmatched. The CDR3: CASSPGTAGELFF. The CDR3 nucleotides are TGCGCCAGCAGTCCCGGGACAGCGGGGGAGCTGTTTTTT.

This clonotype was detected many times. V and J are TRBV4-2 and TRBJ1-5, with a possible D match to TRBD1 (5 bases). The CDR3 runs to 15 residues. Germline values: CDR1 LGHNA, CDR2 YNFKEQ. The V end was cut by 2 bases, the J end by 2 bases, with 10 bases between. CDR3 nucleotide sequence: TGTGCCAGCAGCCAACTTCAGGGTCGCAATCAGCCCCAGCATTTT. Its translation is CASSQLQGRNQPQHF.

This clonotype came up a few times. This sequence joins TRBV7-2 and TRBJ2-1; D gene uncertain. Per germline, CDR1 SGHTA and CDR2 FQGNSA. Deletions cut 5 bases from V and 3 bases from J, with 8 bases between. This CDR3 contains 13 residues. For the CDR3, the DNA is TGTGCCAGCAGCCTCCAGGTCTACAATGAGCAGTTCTTC. It translates to CASSLQVYNEQFF.

The V gene is TRBV7-2, the J gene TRBJ2-3; tentatively, D is TRBD2 (5 bases). With 5 bases removed from V and 7 bases from J, the gap between germline ends came to 16 bases. The CDR3 loop spans 14 amino acids. Germline V gene sequence: CDR1 SGHTA, CDR2 FQGNSA. The CDR3 sequence is CASSPGLSGYTQYF. For the CDR3, the DNA is TGTGCCAGCAGCCCAGGACTTTCCGGATATACGCAGTATTTT.

A few counts support this clonotype. The rearrangement joins TRBV5-1 to TRBJ2-7; the match to TRBD1 covers 7 bases. Trimming removed 4 bases from V and 1 base from J; junction bases left unmatched: 8. The CDR3 extends over 15 amino acids. Germline V gene sequence: CDR1 SGHRS, CDR2 YFSETQ. For the CDR3, the DNA is TGCGCCAGCAGCCCCCAGGGGGAATCGTCCTACGAGCAGTACTTC. This gives the protein CASSPQGESSYEQYF. Filled out from reference TRBV5-1 and TRBJ2-7, the complete variable domain reads KAGVTQTPRYLIKTRGQQVTLSCSPISGHRSVSWYQQTPGQGLQFLFEYFSETQRNKGNFPGRFSGRQFSNSRSEMNVSTLELGDSALYLCASSPQGESSYEQYFGPGTRLTVT.

The gene calls are TRBV5-1 and TRBJ2-2; 7 nucleotides agree with TRBD1. The CDR3 sequence is 16 residues long. Germline V gene sequence: CDR1 SGHRS, CDR2 YFSETQ. Trimming took 3 bases from V and 0 from J; bases not matched to a gene: 5. The chain's CDR3 is CASSWTGTANTGELFF. The CDR3 nucleotides are TGCGCCAGCAGCTGGACCGGGACAGCGAACACCGGGGAGCTGTTTTTT.

This clonotype was recorded a few times. V and J are TRBV3-1 and TRBJ2-1; D gene uncertain. Between the trimmed V and J ends, which lost 2 bases and 6 bases, there was a span of 8 bases. The CDR3 spans 13 residues. Germline CDR1 LGHDT, CDR2 YNNKEL (reference sequence). The CDR3 nucleotides read TGTGCCAGCAGCCAAAAACTTATCAATGAGCAGTTCTTC. Amino acids: CASSQKLINEQFF.

This chain joins TRBV14 and TRBJ2-1; D uncertain. Deletions cut 2 bases from V and 4 bases from J, with 6 bases between. This CDR3 has 13 residues. Looked up from germline, CDR1 is SGHDN and CDR2 is FVKESK. The CDR3 spells CASSQKRYNEQFF. For the CDR3, the DNA is TGTGCCAGCAGCCAAAAAAGGTACAATGAGCAGTTCTTC.

This clonotype was seen a few times. The J gene is TRBJ2-2, the V gene TRBV7-9, with D possibly matching TRBD2 (6 bases). This CDR3 has 16 amino acids. Germline V gene sequence: CDR1 SEHNR, CDR2 FQNEAQ (reference sequence). V lost 7 bases to trimming and J lost 2 bases, with 17 bases between them. This CDR3 is CASILPSGVNTGELFF. The DNA of the CDR3 is TGTGCCAGCATCCTTCCATCGGGAGTCAACACCGGGGAGCTGTTTTTT.

This clonotype has more than one count but fewer than ten. The chain's CDR3 is CASSLGDGPGGEQFF. Written as DNA, the CDR3 is TGTGCCAGCAGCCTAGGGGACGGACCTGGGGGTGAGCAGTTCTTC. The chain joins TRBV7-9 to TRBJ2-1; tentatively, D is TRBD1 or TRBD2 (5 bases each). There are 15 residues in the CDR3. The germline V gene encodes CDR1 SEHNR and CDR2 FQNEAQ (reference sequence). Trimming stripped 5 bases from V and 9 bases from J, with 20 bases between.

The chain combines TRBV15 with TRBJ2-2; the D is unclear. Trimming cost V 8 bases and J 6 bases, with 16 bases left between them. CDR1 and CDR2 (germline): LNHNV, YYDKDF (reference sequence). This CDR3 contains 14 residues. The CDR3 bases are TGTGCCACCTCTGCGAGGAGAGAACCCGGGGAGCTGTTTTTT. Translating gives CATSARREPGELFF. Complete variable domain (other parts from reference TRBV15 and TRBJ2-2): DAMVIQNPRYQVTQFGKPVTLSCSQTLNHNVMYWYQQKSSQAPKLLFHYYDKDFNNEADTPDNFQSRRPNTSFCFLDIRSPGLGDTAMYLCATSARREPGELFFGEGSRLTVL.